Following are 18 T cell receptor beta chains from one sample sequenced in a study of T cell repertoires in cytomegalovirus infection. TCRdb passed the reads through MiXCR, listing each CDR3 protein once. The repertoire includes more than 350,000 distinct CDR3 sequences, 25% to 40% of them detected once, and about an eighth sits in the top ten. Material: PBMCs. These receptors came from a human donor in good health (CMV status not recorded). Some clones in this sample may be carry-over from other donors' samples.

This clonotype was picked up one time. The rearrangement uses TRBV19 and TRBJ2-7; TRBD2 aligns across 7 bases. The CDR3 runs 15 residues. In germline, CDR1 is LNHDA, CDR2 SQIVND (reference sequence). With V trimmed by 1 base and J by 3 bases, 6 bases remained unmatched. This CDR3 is CASSIGGGPHYEQYF. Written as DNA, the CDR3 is TGTGCCAGTAGTATAGGCGGGGGACCCCACTACGAGCAGTACTTC.

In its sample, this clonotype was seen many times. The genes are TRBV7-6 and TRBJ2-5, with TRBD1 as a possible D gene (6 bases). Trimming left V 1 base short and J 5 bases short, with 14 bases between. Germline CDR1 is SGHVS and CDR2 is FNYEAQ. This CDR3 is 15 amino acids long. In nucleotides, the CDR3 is TGTGCCAGCAGCTTAGAGGGGGTGAGAGGGGAGACCCAGTACTTC. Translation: CASSLEGVRGETQYF.

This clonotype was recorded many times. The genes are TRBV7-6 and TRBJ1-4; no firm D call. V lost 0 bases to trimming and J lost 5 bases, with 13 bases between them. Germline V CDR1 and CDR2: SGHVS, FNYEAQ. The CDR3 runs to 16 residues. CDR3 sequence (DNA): TGTGCCAGCAGCTTAGCGGGAGGATGGGGAAATGAAAAACTGTTTTTT. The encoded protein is CASSLAGGWGNEKLFF.

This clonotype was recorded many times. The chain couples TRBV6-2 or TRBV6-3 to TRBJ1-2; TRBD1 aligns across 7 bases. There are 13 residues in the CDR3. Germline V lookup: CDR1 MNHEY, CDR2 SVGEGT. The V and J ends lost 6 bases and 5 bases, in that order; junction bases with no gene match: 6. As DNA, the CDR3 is TGTGCCAGCAGCCCTACAGGGGAGTATGGCTACACCTTC. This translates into CASSPTGEYGYTF.

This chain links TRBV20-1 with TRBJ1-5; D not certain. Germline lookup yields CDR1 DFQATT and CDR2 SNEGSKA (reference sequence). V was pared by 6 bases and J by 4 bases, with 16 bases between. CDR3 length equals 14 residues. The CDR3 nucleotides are TGCAGTGCCTCAGTCGCAGCCGTAAATCAGCCCCAGCATTTT. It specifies CSASVAAVNQPQHF.

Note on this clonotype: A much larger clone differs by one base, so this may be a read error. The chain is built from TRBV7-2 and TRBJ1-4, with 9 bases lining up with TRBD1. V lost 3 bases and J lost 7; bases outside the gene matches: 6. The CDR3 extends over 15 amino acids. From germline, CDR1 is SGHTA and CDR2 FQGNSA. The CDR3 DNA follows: TGTGCCAGCAGCTTCGTGGGACAGGGAGGTGAAAAACTGTTTTTT. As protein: CASSFVGQGGEKLFF.

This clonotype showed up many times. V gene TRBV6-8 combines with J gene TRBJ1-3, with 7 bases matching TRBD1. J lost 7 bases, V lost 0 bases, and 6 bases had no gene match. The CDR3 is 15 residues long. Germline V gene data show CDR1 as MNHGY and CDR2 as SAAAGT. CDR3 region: CASSYSAGQRNTIYF. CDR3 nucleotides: TGTGCCAGCAGTTACTCCGCGGGACAGCGGAACACCATATATTTT.

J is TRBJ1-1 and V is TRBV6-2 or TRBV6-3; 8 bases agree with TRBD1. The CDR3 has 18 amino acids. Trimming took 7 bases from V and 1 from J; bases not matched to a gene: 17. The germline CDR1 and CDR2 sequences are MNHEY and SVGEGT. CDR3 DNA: TGTGCCAGCAATTCCAGGGCCGGGACAGGATGGTGGAACACTGAAGCTTTCTTT. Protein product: CASNSRAGTGWWNTEAFF.

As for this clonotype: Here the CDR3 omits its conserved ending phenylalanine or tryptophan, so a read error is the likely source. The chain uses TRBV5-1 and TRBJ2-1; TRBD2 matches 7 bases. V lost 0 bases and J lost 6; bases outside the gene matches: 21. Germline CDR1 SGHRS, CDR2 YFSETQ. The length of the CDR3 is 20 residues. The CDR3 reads CASSLAQVSGAPSISNEQFL. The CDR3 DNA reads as TGCGCCAGCAGCTTGGCCCAAGTCAGCGGGGCCCCGTCCATATCCAATGAGCAGTTCTTA.

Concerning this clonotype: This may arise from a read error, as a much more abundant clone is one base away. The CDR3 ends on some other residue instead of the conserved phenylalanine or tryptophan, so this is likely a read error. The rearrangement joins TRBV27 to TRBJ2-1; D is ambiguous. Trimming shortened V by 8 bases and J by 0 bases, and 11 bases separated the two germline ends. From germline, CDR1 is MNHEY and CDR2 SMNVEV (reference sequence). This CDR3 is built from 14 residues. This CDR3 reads CASQPASSYNEQFC. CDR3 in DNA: TGTGCCAGCCAACCCGCGAGCTCCTACAATGAGCAGTTCTGC.

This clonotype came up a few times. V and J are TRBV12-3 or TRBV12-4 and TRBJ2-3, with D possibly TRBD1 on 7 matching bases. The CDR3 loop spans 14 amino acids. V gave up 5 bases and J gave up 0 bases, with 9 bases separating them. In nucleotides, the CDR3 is TGTGCCAGCAGTCAGGGGGGTAGCACAGATACGCAGTATTTT. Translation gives CASSQGGSTDTQYF.

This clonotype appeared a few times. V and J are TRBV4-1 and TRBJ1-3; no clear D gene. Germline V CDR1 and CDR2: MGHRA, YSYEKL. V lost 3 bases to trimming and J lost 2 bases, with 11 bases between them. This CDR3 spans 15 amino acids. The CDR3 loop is CASSQPRTAGNTIYF. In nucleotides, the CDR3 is TGCGCCAGCAGCCAGCCGCGTACGGCTGGAAACACCATATATTTT.

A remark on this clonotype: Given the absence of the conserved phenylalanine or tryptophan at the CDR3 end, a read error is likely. CDR3 in amino acids: CASSQDWGDGTRGYTL. The CDR3 DNA reads as TGCGCCAGCAGCCAAGATTGGGGCGATGGTACGAGAGGCTACACCTTA. The V and J genes are TRBV4-3 and TRBJ1-2; D may be TRBD1 (5 bases). The germline V gene encodes CDR1 LGHNA and CDR2 YSLEER. The CDR3 extends over 16 amino acids. Trimming took 0 bases from V and 8 from J, leaving 19 bases between them.

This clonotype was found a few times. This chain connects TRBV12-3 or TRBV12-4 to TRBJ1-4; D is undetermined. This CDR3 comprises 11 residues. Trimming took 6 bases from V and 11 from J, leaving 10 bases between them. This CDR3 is CASRPKAKLFF. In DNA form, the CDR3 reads TGTGCCAGCAGGCCCAAGGCCAAACTGTTTTTT.

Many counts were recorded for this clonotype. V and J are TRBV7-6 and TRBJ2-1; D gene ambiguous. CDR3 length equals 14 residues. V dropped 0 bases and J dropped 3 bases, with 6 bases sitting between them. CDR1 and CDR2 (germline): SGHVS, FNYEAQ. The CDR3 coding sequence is TGTGCCAGCAGCTTAGCCAGCGTCTACAATGAGCAGTTCTTC. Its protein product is CASSLASVYNEQFF.

The CDR3 here is CSATTGDNYGYTF. The CDR3 DNA reads TGCAGTGCCACCACAGGGGACAACTATGGCTACACCTTC. The V gene is TRBV20-1, the J gene TRBJ1-2; 7 bases are a match to TRBD1. With V trimmed by 6 bases and J by 2 bases, 6 bases remained unmatched. The CDR3 spans 13 residues. Looked up from germline, CDR1 is DFQATT and CDR2 is SNEGSKA (reference sequence).

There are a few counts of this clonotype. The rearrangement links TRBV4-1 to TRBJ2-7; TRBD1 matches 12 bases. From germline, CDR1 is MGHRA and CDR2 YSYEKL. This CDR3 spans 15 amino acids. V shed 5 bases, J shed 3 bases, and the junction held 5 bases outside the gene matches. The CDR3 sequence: CASSDGTGGFYEQYF. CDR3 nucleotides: TGCGCCAGCAGCGACGGGACAGGGGGCTTCTACGAGCAGTACTTC.

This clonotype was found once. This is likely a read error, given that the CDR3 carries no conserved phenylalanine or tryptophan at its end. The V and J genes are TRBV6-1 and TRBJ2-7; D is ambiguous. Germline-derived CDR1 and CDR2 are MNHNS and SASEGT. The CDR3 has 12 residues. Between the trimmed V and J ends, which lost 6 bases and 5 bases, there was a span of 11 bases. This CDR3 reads CASRPGRDEQYL. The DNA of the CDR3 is TGTGCCAGCAGACCCGGAAGGGACGAGCAGTACTTA.